What follows are 19 T cell receptor beta chains derived from one specimen sequenced in a study of T cell responses to AZD1222 COVID-19 vaccine. TCRdb keeps only in-frame clones here, not all; method: immunoSEQ multiplex PCR. The profile shows 100,000 to 150,000 clones, around 90% of them singletons. Sequencing used peripheral blood, obtained on day 0 of AZD1222 vaccination. The receptors originated from an adult in good health.

The chain is built from TRBV7-8 and TRBJ2-7, with a possible D match to TRBD1 (5 bases). Germline V lookup: CDR1 SGHVS, CDR2 FQNEAQ. The CDR3 consists of 15 residues. Between the trimmed V and J ends, which lost 2 bases and 3 bases, there was a span of 14 bases. In DNA, the CDR3 is TGTGCCAGCAGCTTAAGCCCGACAGCACGCTACGAGCAGTACTTC. This codes for CASSLSPTARYEQYF.

The chain carries TRBV6-6 and TRBJ1-3, with TRBD1 matching over 7 bases. Trimming at V came to 6 bases and at J to 3 bases, leaving 5 bases not matched to a gene. The CDR3 loop spans 14 amino acids. Germline CDR1 and CDR2: MNHNY and SVGAGI (reference sequence). The CDR3 is CASSRDSSGNTIYF. In DNA form, the CDR3 reads TGTGCCAGCAGCCGGGACAGCAGTGGAAACACCATATATTTT.

The CDR3 protein is CASSYYSGNTIYF. CDR3 sequence (DNA): TGTGCCAGCAGTTATTACTCTGGAAACACCATATATTTT. This chain connects TRBV6-2 or TRBV6-3 to TRBJ1-3; D gene uncertain. Trimming took off 3 bases at V and 0 bases at J, with 3 bases between the two ends. Looked up from germline, CDR1 is MNHEY and CDR2 is SVGEGT. This CDR3 has 13 residues.

V usage is TRBV5-1 and J usage is TRBJ1-5; TRBD1 is a possible D gene (5 bases). The CDR3 spans 18 residues. From germline, CDR1 is SGHRS and CDR2 YFSETQ. V was pared by 4 bases and J by 0 bases, with 20 bases between. The CDR3 coding sequence is TGCGCCAGCAGCGGGGAGGGGCCTCGTCCGTATAGCAATCAGCCCCAGCATTTT. Its protein product is CASSGEGPRPYSNQPQHF.

The V call is TRBV5-6, the J call TRBJ1-4, with D unresolved. Trimming removed 0 bases from V and 6 bases from J, with 12 bases in between. This CDR3 comprises 15 residues. Germline CDR1 and CDR2: SGHDT and YYEEEE. The CDR3 nucleotides read TGTGCCAGCAGCTTGGCCAATCGGGCAGATGAAAAACTGTTTTTT. This encodes CASSLANRADEKLFF.

DNA for the CDR3: TGTGCCAGCAGTTACTTGGGACTAGGTACAGATACGCAGTATTTT. Translating it yields CASSYLGLGTDTQYF. The rearrangement links TRBV6-6 to TRBJ2-3; TRBD2 agrees at 8 bases. The CDR3 has 15 amino acids. The V segment lost 1 base and the J segment 3 bases; nucleotides outside the gene matches: 3. Germline V gene lookup returns CDR1 MNHNY and CDR2 SVGAGI (reference sequence).

Worth noting for this clone: The junction shows a germline mismatch at one end, possibly a read error. The chain uses TRBV28 and TRBJ2-1; 7 positions match TRBD1. The CDR3 totals 11 residues. From germline, CDR1 is MDHEN and CDR2 SYDVKM. This chain's CDR3 is CASSDTGVLVF. Written as DNA, the CDR3 is TGTGCCAGCAGTGATACAGGGGTTCTGGTCTTC.

The chain links TRBV19 to TRBJ2-6; no clear D gene. Looked up from germline, CDR1 is LNHDA and CDR2 is SQIVND (reference sequence). The CDR3 is 16 residues long. V was clipped by 1 base and J by 0 bases, with 7 bases between them. The chain's CDR3 is CASSIGFNSGANVLTF. The CDR3, as DNA: TGTGCCAGTAGTATAGGTTTCAACTCTGGGGCCAACGTCCTGACTTTC.

The chain carries TRBV19 and TRBJ2-5; perhaps D is TRBD1 or TRBD2 (5 bases each). V lost 7 bases to trimming and J lost 5 bases, with 14 bases between them. Germline assignment: CDR1 LNHDA and CDR2 SQIVND (reference sequence). CDR3 length: 13 amino acids. CDR3 in amino acids: CASTPGPTETQYF. CDR3 sequence (DNA): TGTGCCAGTACCCCGGGACCAACGGAGACCCAGTACTTC.

V and J are TRBV30 and TRBJ1-2; no clear D gene. The CDR3 contains 12 residues. V dropped 8 bases and J dropped 8 bases, with 18 bases sitting between them. Germline loops: CDR1 GTSNPN, CDR2 SVGIG (reference sequence). The CDR3 spells CARAGQAGGYTF. In nucleotides, the CDR3 is TGTGCCCGGGCCGGGCAGGCCGGGGGCTACACCTTC.

The rearrangement uses TRBV24-1 and TRBJ2-2; a weak D match, TRBD1 (5 bases). The germline gives CDR1 KGHDR, CDR2 SFDVKD. The CDR3 runs 17 residues. Trimming took 2 bases from V and 0 from J, leaving 12 bases between them. This chain's CDR3 is CATSDWLDTSNTGELFF. The DNA of the CDR3 is TGTGCCACCAGTGATTGGCTGGACACTTCGAACACCGGGGAGCTGTTTTTT.

The chain recombines TRBV3-1 (or the pseudogene TRBV3-2) with TRBJ2-2; the D gene could be TRBD1 or TRBD2 (5 bases each). The CDR3 is made up of 16 amino acids. Germline V CDR1 and CDR2: LGHDT, YNNKEL (reference sequence). With 5 bases removed from V and 4 bases from J, the gap between germline ends came to 17 bases. The CDR3 DNA is TGTGCCAGCAGCGGGTTTGGGGGAATGGGCACCGGGGAGCTGTTTTTT. It specifies CASSGFGGMGTGELFF.

The chain is built from TRBV28 and TRBJ1-4; D gene uncertain. The CDR3 runs to 16 residues. Deletions cut 4 bases from V and 4 bases from J, with 16 bases between. Germline CDR1 is MDHEN and CDR2 is SYDVKM. The CDR3 DNA is TGTGCCAGCAGTTCGCCAGGACGGGAAAATAATGAAAAACTGTTTTTT. Protein: CASSSPGRENNEKLFF.

V is TRBV6-1 and J is TRBJ1-2, with 11 nucleotides matching TRBD1. The V segment lost 3 bases and the J segment 3 bases; nucleotides outside the gene matches: 3. This CDR3 has 15 amino acids. CDR1 is MNHNS, CDR2 SASEGT, per germline. In DNA form, the CDR3 reads TGTGCCAGCAGTGAGGGGACAGGGGGATACTATGGCTACACCTTC. It encodes CASSEGTGGYYGYTF.

The chain carries TRBV5-1 and TRBJ2-1; 9 nucleotides align to TRBD1. V lost 5 bases to trimming and J lost 8 bases; unmatched junction nucleotides: 5. Germline CDR1 is SGHRS and CDR2 is YFSETQ. This CDR3 comprises 13 residues. CDR3 in amino acids: CASRNRGLDEQFF. The CDR3, as DNA: TGCGCCAGCAGAAACAGGGGGCTCGATGAGCAGTTCTTC. Full variable domain (outside the CDR3, taken from reference TRBV5-1 and TRBJ2-1): KAGVTQTPRYLIKTRGQQVTLSCSPISGHRSVSWYQQTPGQGLQFLFEYFSETQRNKGNFPGRFSGRQFSNSRSEMNVSTLELGDSALYLCASRNRGLDEQFFGPGTRLTVL.

The chain links TRBV7-9 to TRBJ2-2; D remains unclear. The germline CDR1 and CDR2 sequences are SEHNR and FQNEAQ (reference sequence). The CDR3 is 14 residues long. Trimming took off 2 bases at V and 7 bases at J, with 11 bases between the two ends. The CDR3 is CASSLPPGIGELFF. CDR3 nucleotides: TGTGCCAGCAGCTTACCGCCAGGCATCGGGGAGCTGTTTTTT.

J is TRBJ1-2 and V is TRBV28; 10 nucleotides agree with TRBD1. Germline loops: CDR1 MDHEN, CDR2 SYDVKM. With 3 bases clipped from V and 4 bases from J, the junction kept 11 bases outside the gene matches. CDR3 length: 17 residues. The CDR3 loop is CASSFQGQGSRGYGYTF. Written as DNA, the CDR3 is TGTGCCAGCAGTTTTCAGGGACAGGGGAGTAGGGGCTATGGCTACACCTTC.

This clone was detected once. The V call is TRBV7-2, the J call TRBJ1-2; D may be TRBD1 (5 bases). V lost 1 base, J lost 2 bases, and 17 bases lay in between. Looked up from germline, CDR1 is SGHTA and CDR2 is FQGNSA. The CDR3 length is 17 residues. Here the CDR3 reads CASSLGQRGIVNYGYTF. DNA for the CDR3: TGTGCCAGCAGCTTAGGACAGCGAGGCATAGTCAACTATGGCTACACCTTC.

The DNA for the CDR3 is TGTGCCAGCAGTAGTCCCGGGACCCTTATGTACTTC. This gives the protein CASSSPGTLMYF. This chain joins TRBV6-6 and TRBJ2-7, with D possibly being TRBD1 or TRBD2 (5 bases each). This CDR3 has 12 residues. The germline V gene encodes CDR1 MNHNY and CDR2 SVGAGI (reference sequence). V was cut by 5 bases and J by 12 bases, with 17 bases left in between.